The following is a T cell receptor (beta chain) sequence with its context. Its antigen is not known. These data originate in a study of blood T cells in healthy people across ages. A second PCR, run for roughly 7 to 12 cycles, used a sample-barcoded 5' primer plus a J-beta primer mix. TCRdb reprocessed the 5' RACE reads with MiXCR, giving one entry per CDR3 protein. The sample consists of approximately 1,100,000 distinct CDR3 sequences, around 43% of them appearing once. Germline CDR1 MNHEY, CDR2 SMNVEV (reference sequence). V was trimmed by 0 bases and J by 4 bases, leaving 12 bases between them. The CDR3 consists of 15 residues. General observations from the study: It was the long-lived donors that had more naive CD4+ cells and higher diversity than aged donors.

PBMCs were isolated at a quantity of at least 6 million per sample. The chain uses TRBV27 and TRBJ1-1; maybe TRBD1 (5 bases). The sample taken for sequencing was blood. The sequence derives from a woman aged 60-75 years in good health. This CDR3 reads CASSLSVRGGTEAFF. Here the CDR3 DNA reads TGTGCCAGCAGTTTATCGGTTCGGGGGGGCACTGAAGCTTTCTTT.